Reported below is one TCR beta chain. Its antigen is not identified. Germline trimming cut 8 bases from V and 6 bases from J; bases unmatched to any gene: 9. This CDR3 has 15 amino acids. The germline V gene encodes CDR1 SNHLY and CDR2 FYNNEI. These data come from a study of shared clonotypes between healthy human individuals. Study as a whole: Researchers drew samples from two women and three men aged 18 to 49.

Study-wide results and caveats: Naive CD4 clonotypes were shared across a few donors at 5% to 6%. The study found lower generation probabilities in non-shared clonotypes than in those shared by all four donors.

Adults of Caucasian background living in Nashville, Tennessee made up all donors. TCRdb's table, derived via immunoSEQ multiplex PCR, lists solely in-frame clones and lacks some. The sample includes about 230,000 clones, 65% of them seen just once. This chain joins TRBV2 and TRBJ2-3; TRBD2 agrees at 12 bases. Sequencing used memory CD4+ T cells sorted from blood. Subset of the sample: CD45RA-negative fraction. The source of this sequence is a man aged 25-45 years in good health. The CDR3 is CASLETSGRPDTQYF. CDR3 nucleotide sequence: TGTGCCAGCTTGGAGACTAGCGGGAGACCGGATACGCAGTATTTT.